This entry lists 28 T cell receptor beta chains sequenced from one sample in a study of blood T cell repertoires in COVID-19. TCRdb's copy holds only in-frame clones and misses some; the assay was immunoSEQ multiplex PCR. Counted here are more than 300,000 clones, more than 75% occurring once; the ten biggest clones make up 1.2%. Sequenced material: PBMCs or T cells enriched from blood (not recorded which). The receptors were sampled from a woman in her late teens or twenties who had recovered from COVID-19.

This chain links TRBV7-3 with TRBJ1-6; D possibly corresponds to TRBD1 (5 bases). In germline, CDR1 is SGHTA, CDR2 FQGTGA. Trimming cost V 5 bases and J 7 bases, with 9 bases left between them. CDR3 length equals 13 residues. The CDR3 region has the DNA TGTGCCAGCAGCCAGGGATTAAATTCACCCCTCCACTTT. This gives the protein CASSQGLNSPLHF.

The rearrangement links TRBV9 to TRBJ1-3; a weak D match, TRBD1 (6 bases). V dropped 3 bases and J dropped 2 bases, with 12 bases sitting between them. This CDR3 has 15 amino acids. CDR1 is SGDLS, CDR2 YYNGEE, per germline. CDR3 coding DNA: TGTGCCAGCAGCGCCACAGGGAACCCTGGAAACACCATATATTTT. This encodes CASSATGNPGNTIYF.

V and J are TRBV5-5 and TRBJ1-1, with D uncertain. The CDR3 extends over 14 amino acids. V lost 3 bases, J lost 2 bases, and 11 bases lay in between. The germline V gene has CDR1 SGHKS and CDR2 YYEKEE (reference sequence). The CDR3 DNA reads as TGTGCCAGCAGCTCACGGAGGATTAACACTGAAGCTTTCTTT. Encoded protein: CASSSRRINTEAFF.

The chain joins TRBV10-3 to TRBJ1-5; 9 bases map to TRBD1. The CDR3 has 15 residues. The germline gives CDR1 ENHRY, CDR2 SYGVKD. Trimming took 6 bases from V and 11 from J; bases not matched to a gene: 14. The CDR3 loop is CAISSGTGSNRTQHF. The DNA of the CDR3 is TGTGCCATCAGCTCCGGGACAGGGAGTAATCGGACCCAGCATTTT.

The J gene is TRBJ1-1, the V gene TRBV13; no firm D call. CDR1 and CDR2 from the germline V gene are PRHDT and FYEKMQ (reference sequence). The CDR3 runs to 14 residues. Trimming pared 5 bases from V and 4 bases from J, leaving 14 bases between. The DNA for the CDR3 is TGTGCCAGCAGCCTGCGGGGAGCCGCCACTGAAGCTTTCTTT. Its protein product is CASSLRGAATEAFF.

The V gene is TRBV7-9, the J gene TRBJ2-7, with no clear D. This CDR3 region has 13 residues. The germline V gene encodes CDR1 SEHNR and CDR2 FQNEAQ (reference sequence). With 5 bases removed from V and 0 bases from J, the gap between germline ends came to 8 bases. The CDR3 DNA reads TGTGCCAGCAGCCTTACAGCCTCCTACGAGCAGTACTTC. Translating it yields CASSLTASYEQYF. The full variable domain, its missing parts supplied by reference TRBV7-9 and TRBJ2-7, is DTGVSQNPRHKITKRGQNVTFRCDPISEHNRLYWYRQTLGQGPEFLTYFQNEAQLEKSRLLSDRFSAERPKGSFSTLEIQRTEQGDSAMYLCASSLTASYEQYFGPGTRLTVT.

The V gene is TRBV6-4, the J gene TRBJ2-1, with D perhaps TRBD1 (8 bases). Per the germline V gene, CDR1 is MRHNA and CDR2 is SNTAGT. The CDR3 covers 14 residues. Between the trimmed V and J ends, which lost 5 bases and 8 bases, there was a span of 16 bases. The CDR3 DNA sequence: TGTGCCAGCAGTACAGGGGGGGGCGACCATGAGCAGTTCTTC. It specifies CASSTGGGDHEQFF.

This chain connects TRBV2 to TRBJ2-1; 11 bases are a match to TRBD2. The germline V gene encodes CDR1 SNHLY and CDR2 FYNNEI. This CDR3 has 17 amino acids. V lost 6 bases to trimming and J lost 3 bases; unmatched junction nucleotides: 10. The CDR3 region has the DNA TGTGCCAGCAGACTAGCGGGGGCCTCGGGGCTCTACAATGAGCAGTTCTTC. This translates into CASRLAGASGLYNEQFF. The complete variable domain, with remaining parts taken from reference TRBV2 and TRBJ2-1, reads EPEVTQTPSHQVTQMGQEVILRCVPISNHLYFYWYRQILGQKVEFLVSFYNNEISEKSEIFDDQFSVERPDGSNFTLKIRSTKLEDSAMYFCASRLAGASGLYNEQFFGPGTRLTVL.

This chain connects TRBV10-3 to TRBJ1-1; D gene ambiguous. The CDR3 runs to 13 residues. V dropped 8 bases and J dropped 6 bases, with 16 bases sitting between them. Germline loops: CDR1 ENHRY, CDR2 SYGVKD. The CDR3 nucleotides read TGTGCCATCTGGGAGACGGCTAGAGCTGAAGCTTTCTTT. The encoded protein is CAIWETARAEAFF.

The V call is TRBV7-6, the J call TRBJ1-1; 10 nucleotides match TRBD1. The junction had 4 bases not matched to a gene; V was cut back by 5 bases and J by 4 bases. Germline CDR1 is SGHVS and CDR2 is FNYEAQ. The CDR3 consists of 14 residues. This chain's CDR3 is CASSLGTGVTEAFF. CDR3 bases: TGTGCCAGCAGCCTCGGGACAGGGGTCACTGAAGCTTTCTTT.

The gene calls are TRBV25-1 and TRBJ2-3, with TRBD1 as a possible D gene (6 bases). Germline CDR1 reads MGHDK; CDR2 reads SYGVNS. The CDR3 loop spans 13 amino acids. Trimming stripped 6 bases from V and 3 bases from J, with 10 bases between. The CDR3 loop reads CASSRGSTDTQYF. CDR3 DNA: TGTGCCAGCAGCAGGGGTAGTACAGATACGCAGTATTTT.

The V gene is TRBV4-1, the J gene TRBJ2-1, with D possibly matching TRBD2 (5 bases). Germline CDR1 is MGHRA and CDR2 is YSYEKL. This CDR3 region has 18 residues. The ends were cut back, 6 bases at V and 0 bases at J, with 21 bases in the middle. The CDR3 bases are TGCGCCAGCAGTACAAGATCCCCACTAGAGGACTCCTACAATGAGCAGTTCTTC. Amino acid sequence: CASSTRSPLEDSYNEQFF.

The CDR3 DNA sequence: TGTGCCAGTAGAGCGGGGGGTCGCCCAGATACGCAGTATTTT. Translating it yields CASRAGGRPDTQYF. The rearrangement uses TRBV19 and TRBJ2-3; 9 bases are shared with TRBD2. Losses at the gene ends were 6 bases for V and 4 bases for J; bases not matched to a gene: 5. This CDR3 is 14 amino acids long. CDR1 and CDR2 from the germline V gene are LNHDA and SQIVND (reference sequence).

This sequence joins TRBV3-1 (or the pseudogene TRBV3-2) and TRBJ2-1, with D uncertain. CDR1 and CDR2 (germline): LGHDT, YNNKEL (reference sequence). V shed 3 bases and J shed 3 bases, with 9 bases lying between them. The CDR3 spans 14 residues. The CDR3, as DNA: TGTGCCAGCAGCCACAACTCCGACTACAATGAGCAGTTCTTC. It codes for CASSHNSDYNEQFF.

The rearrangement uses TRBV7-9 and TRBJ1-1, with TRBD1 identical over 8 bases. The CDR3 consists of 13 residues. Germline CDR1 SEHNR, CDR2 FQNEAQ (reference sequence). V lost 3 bases to trimming and J lost 5 bases; unmatched junction nucleotides: 2. CDR3 DNA: TGTGCCAGCAGCTTCACAGGGGGTACTGAAGCTTTCTTT. This gives the protein CASSFTGGTEAFF.

The chain is built from TRBV24-1 and TRBJ2-5; 8 positions match TRBD2. V was clipped by 1 base and J by 4 bases; unmatched bases: 4. Germline assignment: CDR1 KGHDR and CDR2 SFDVKD. The CDR3 is made up of 15 amino acids. CDR3 residues: CATSDFARGAETQYF. The CDR3 nucleotides are TGTGCCACCAGTGATTTTGCGCGGGGGGCAGAGACCCAGTACTTC.

J is TRBJ1-1 and V is TRBV14; D not resolved. CDR1 and CDR2 from the germline V gene are SGHDN and FVKESK. Trimming stripped 4 bases from V and 11 bases from J, with 14 bases between. The CDR3 runs to 12 residues. The CDR3 reads CASSLPRARAFF. As DNA, the CDR3 is TGTGCCAGCAGCCTACCGAGGGCGCGGGCTTTCTTT.

This chain uses TRBV10-1 with TRBJ1-3, with D possibly matching TRBD1 (5 bases). Germline lookup yields CDR1 WNHNN and CDR2 SYGVQD (reference sequence). This CDR3 contains 12 residues. Trimming left V 9 bases short and J 1 base short, with 7 bases between. The CDR3 loop is CASGHSGNTIYF. The CDR3 DNA is TGCGCCAGTGGACATTCTGGAAACACCATATATTTT.

V gene TRBV15 combines with J gene TRBJ1-4; D is unresolved. The germline V and J ends were trimmed by 6 bases and 4 bases, with 15 bases remaining between them. From germline, CDR1 is LNHNV and CDR2 YYDKDF (reference sequence). CDR3 length: 15 residues. The CDR3 DNA follows: TGTGCCACCAGTACCCCAACCGGGATTAATGAAAAACTGTTTTTT. It is translated as CATSTPTGINEKLFF.

The chain carries TRBV6-5 and TRBJ1-1; D unclear. V was clipped by 8 bases and J by 3 bases, with 16 bases between them. The CDR3 covers 14 residues. In germline, CDR1 is MNHEY, CDR2 SVGAGI. CDR3 sequence: CASCARGCDTEAFF. Here the CDR3 DNA reads TGTGCCAGCTGCGCGAGAGGGTGTGACACTGAAGCTTTCTTT.

The chain uses TRBV7-3 and TRBJ2-3, with D maybe TRBD2 (5 bases). Germline lookup yields CDR1 SGHTA and CDR2 FQGTGA. The CDR3 has 14 residues. V gave up 6 bases and J gave up 3 bases, with 13 bases separating them. In DNA, the CDR3 is TGTGCCAGCAGTATACTAGGAATGACAGATACGCAGTATTTT. This translates into CASSILGMTDTQYF.

This chain connects TRBV18 to TRBJ1-5; D may be TRBD1 (5 bases). In germline, CDR1 is KGHSH, CDR2 LQKENI. V was trimmed by 6 bases and J by 0 bases, leaving 24 bases between them. CDR3 size: 19 residues. This chain's CDR3 is CASSPKFTGGTNSNQPQHF. As DNA, the CDR3 is TGTGCCAGCTCGCCCAAGTTTACGGGAGGGACGAATAGCAATCAGCCCCAGCATTTT.

The chain joins TRBV11-2 to TRBJ2-1; 7 bases are shared with TRBD1. The V and J ends lost 1 base and 7 bases, in that order; junction bases with no gene match: 7. The length of the CDR3 is 15 residues. The V gene's germline CDR1 is SGHAT and CDR2 FQNNGV. The CDR3 DNA sequence: TGTGCCAGCAGCTTAGTGGGTCAGGGGGTAAATGAGCAGTTCTTC. Amino acids: CASSLVGQGVNEQFF.

J is TRBJ2-2 and V is TRBV7-2; 9 positions agree with TRBD1. V dropped 4 bases and J dropped 7; count of bases not matched to a gene: 10. Per the germline V gene, CDR1 is SGHTA and CDR2 is FQGNSA. This CDR3 has 16 residues. The CDR3 spells CASSYPRDREVGELFF. The CDR3 nucleotides read TGTGCCAGCAGCTACCCCCGGGACAGGGAGGTCGGGGAGCTGTTTTTT.

The gene calls are TRBV18 and TRBJ1-4, with 10 positions matching TRBD1. The J segment lost 7 bases and the V segment lost 6 bases, leaving 5 bases of the junction unmatched. Germline V lookup: CDR1 KGHSH, CDR2 LQKENI. The CDR3 has 14 amino acids. This chain's CDR3 is CASSPTGGGEKLFF. The CDR3 region has the DNA TGTGCCAGCTCTCCGACAGGGGGCGGTGAAAAACTGTTTTTT.

The CDR3 loop is CASSPKGGSGNTIYF. The CDR3 DNA is TGTGCCAGCTCACCAAAAGGAGGGTCTGGAAACACCATATATTTT. The rearrangement uses TRBV18 and TRBJ1-3; D is uncertain. V gave up 2 bases and J gave up 1 base, with 9 bases separating them. The CDR3 length is 15 residues. The V gene's germline CDR1 is KGHSH and CDR2 LQKENI.

This clone occurred once. The rearrangement uses TRBV7-9 and TRBJ1-3, with D hard to call. Between the trimmed V and J ends, which lost 2 bases and 5 bases, there was a span of 7 bases. Germline CDR1 is SEHNR and CDR2 is FQNEAQ (reference sequence). CDR3 length: 13 amino acids. CDR3 sequence reads: CASSLPGRNTIYF. The CDR3 DNA reads as TGTGCCAGCAGCTTACCGGGGAGAAACACCATATATTTT.

The V and J genes are TRBV2 and TRBJ1-1; 7 bases fit TRBD1. V lost 4 bases and J lost 12; bases outside the gene matches: 8. CDR1 and CDR2 (germline): SNHLY, FYNNEI. The CDR3 is 12 amino acids. The CDR3 bases are TGTGCCAGCAGTGGGTTAGGGGGCGCGACTTTCTTT. This encodes CASSGLGGATFF.